The 11 T cell receptor beta chains given below trace back to one sample, sequenced in a study of T cells after yellow fever vaccination. TCRdb re-derived calls from the 5' RACE reads in MiXCR, one entry per CDR3 protein. The data contain about 510,000 distinct CDR3 sequences, roughly 22% of them singletons. The sequencing used PBMCs, collected roughly 20 days after the first yellow fever vaccination. These receptors all stem from a man younger than 30 who received the YFV17D yellow fever vaccine.

This chain joins TRBV18 and TRBJ2-2; D may be TRBD1 (5 bases). V was trimmed by 3 bases and J by 6 bases, leaving 11 bases between them. The CDR3 consists of 14 residues. Germline assignment: CDR1 KGHSH and CDR2 LQKENI. CDR3 amino acids: CASSPATVPGELFF. As DNA, the CDR3 is TGTGCCAGCTCACCCGCGACAGTCCCCGGGGAGCTGTTTTTT.

The table lists this clonotype with a few counts. CDR3 coding DNA: TGTGCCAGCAGCACAAACCGGGACAGGGGGCCAGATACGCAGTATTTT. Its translation: CASSTNRDRGPDTQYF. The chain joins TRBV7-9 to TRBJ2-3, with 12 bases lining up with TRBD1. The CDR3 runs to 16 residues. The germline CDR1 and CDR2 sequences are SEHNR and FQNEAQ (reference sequence). J was trimmed by 4 bases and V by 5 bases; bases with no gene match: 7.

This clonotype was counted a few times. J is TRBJ1-4 and V is TRBV12-3 or TRBV12-4, with D hard to call. Between the trimmed V and J ends, which lost 8 bases and 8 bases, there was a span of 12 bases. The CDR3 is 12 amino acids. As DNA, the CDR3 is TGTGCCAGCCGAATGAGAATGGAAAAACTGTTTTTT. Translated, it gives CASRMRMEKLFF.

This clonotype came up a few times. The chain employs TRBV11-2 and TRBJ1-1; 9 positions match TRBD1. The CDR3 is made up of 14 amino acids. The J segment lost 6 bases and the V segment lost 4 bases, leaving 6 bases of the junction unmatched. In germline, CDR1 is SGHAT, CDR2 FQNNGV. The CDR3 bases are TGTGCCAGCAGCTCTTCGACAGGGGGGGCTGAAGCTTTCTTT. Translated: CASSSSTGGAEAFF.

The rearrangement links TRBV5-1 to TRBJ2-2; D is possibly TRBD1 (6 bases). With 0 bases removed from V and 6 bases from J, the gap between germline ends came to 15 bases. The CDR3 is 16 amino acids. Germline V lookup: CDR1 SGHRS, CDR2 YFSETQ. CDR3: CASSLAAGVWAGELFF. CDR3 bases: TGCGCCAGCAGCTTGGCCGCAGGGGTATGGGCCGGGGAGCTGTTTTTT.

This clonotype has only one observation. CDR3 residues: CASSHLTGPLNTEAFF. The DNA for the CDR3 is TGCGCCAGCAGCCACCTCACAGGCCCACTGAACACTGAAGCTTTCTTT. The chain uses TRBV4-1 and TRBJ1-1; D may be TRBD1 (5 bases). This CDR3 contains 16 residues. Germline loops: CDR1 MGHRA, CDR2 YSYEKL. V was cut by 3 bases and J by 0 bases, with 14 bases left in between.

This clonotype appeared a few times. The J gene is TRBJ2-2, the V gene TRBV7-2; TRBD1 matches 8 bases. The V segment lost 6 bases and the J segment 5 bases; nucleotides outside the gene matches: 8. In germline, CDR1 is SGHTA, CDR2 FQGNSA. This CDR3 spans 15 amino acids. The DNA of the CDR3 is TGTGCCAGCAGACCCGGACAGGGTGGGACCGGGGAGCTGTTTTTT. Its translation is CASRPGQGGTGELFF.

In its sample, this clonotype was seen a few times. The V and J genes are TRBV19 and TRBJ2-2; TRBD2 aligns across 14 bases. The CDR3 contains 18 residues. In germline, CDR1 is LNHDA, CDR2 SQIVND (reference sequence). The V gene end was trimmed by 4 bases and the J gene end by 7 bases; junction bases not matched to a gene: 11. The CDR3 protein is CASSRGLAGVSAVGELFF. In DNA, the CDR3 is TGTGCCAGTAGTAGGGGACTAGCGGGGGTGAGCGCTGTCGGGGAGCTGTTTTTT.

This clonotype has more than one count but fewer than ten. The chain joins TRBV5-1 to TRBJ2-5; no clear D gene. CDR1 and CDR2 from the germline V gene are SGHRS and YFSETQ. CDR3 length: 16 residues. V lost 0 bases and J lost 3, with 15 bases in between. The CDR3 nucleotides are TGCGCCAGCAGCTTGGCAGTCCGACGGTTAGAAGAGACCCAGTACTTC. It specifies CASSLAVRRLEETQYF.

The V gene is TRBV7-9, the J gene TRBJ2-1; 11 nucleotides agree with TRBD1. The CDR3 totals 16 residues. Trimming removed 8 bases from V and 0 bases from J; junction bases left unmatched: 6. CDR1 SEHNR and CDR2 FQNEAQ come from the germline V gene (reference sequence). In nucleotides, the CDR3 is TGTGCCAGCTCAGGACAGGGGGCGGGCTCCTACAATGAGCAGTTCTTC. Translated: CASSGQGAGSYNEQFF.

The V gene is TRBV27, the J gene TRBJ2-7; TRBD2 matches at 12 bases. V shed 3 bases, J shed 2 bases, and the junction held 2 bases outside the gene matches. Germline V CDR1 and CDR2: MNHEY, SMNVEV (reference sequence). The CDR3 totals 15 residues. CDR3 DNA sequence: TGTGCCAGCAGTTTTTCTAGCGGGGGGGCCTACGAGCAGTACGTC. Protein: CASSFSSGGAYEQYV.